This is a list of T cell receptor beta chains from one sample in a study of blood T cells in healthy people across ages. TCRdb reanalysed the 5' RACE reads using MiXCR and keeps one entry per CDR3 protein. This table has roughly 1,800,000 distinct CDR3 sequences, around 50% appearing once. Input material: blood. The receptors were gathered from a woman between 35 and 50 years old in good health. CDR3s include the opening cysteine and the closing phenylalanine or tryptophan. D genes are given only for firm matches. Part of the rows lack a size; the others show once, few, many or a class for expanded clones.

v_call: TRBV5-6; d_call: NA; clone_size: NA; j_call: TRBJ2-3; cdr3_nt: TGTGCCAGCAGCTTGGAGGCGGGAATATTAAGCACAGATACGCAGTATTTT; cdr3_aa: CASSLEAGILSTDTQYF
v_call: TRBV7-2; d_call: TRBD1; clone_size: many; j_call: TRBJ2-1; cdr3_nt: TGTGCCAGCAGTTCCCGACAGGGGAATGAGCAGTTCTTC; cdr3_aa: CASSSRQGNEQFF
v_call: TRBV10-3; d_call: NA; clone_size: NA; j_call: TRBJ2-7; cdr3_nt: TGTGCCATCAGGACCCAGGGCTACGAGCAGTACTTC; cdr3_aa: CAIRTQGYEQYF
v_call: TRBV14; d_call: NA; clone_size: NA; j_call: TRBJ1-2; cdr3_nt: TGTGCCAGCAGCCGTACAGCTTGGGGGCCGAACTATGGCTACACCTTC; cdr3_aa: CASSRTAWGPNYGYTF
v_call: TRBV5-1; d_call: TRBD1; clone_size: few; j_call: TRBJ1-2; cdr3_nt: TGCGCCAGCAGCCTCACTTTCTACCGGGACAGGGATGGCTACACCTTC; cdr3_aa: CASSLTFYRDRDGYTF
v_call: TRBV5-1; d_call: NA; clone_size: NA; j_call: TRBJ2-4; cdr3_nt: TGCGCCAGCAGCTTGGAGTGGGGGGCGCTGGAGCAGTACTTC; cdr3_aa: CASSLEWGALEQYF
v_call: TRBV6-6; d_call: NA; clone_size: NA; j_call: TRBJ2-3; cdr3_nt: TGTGCCAGCAGTTCCCCCGGACTTGTCGGAGATACGCAGTATTTT; cdr3_aa: CASSSPGLVGDTQYF
v_call: TRBV27; d_call: NA; clone_size: NA; j_call: TRBJ2-1; cdr3_nt: TGTGCCAGCAGAAGACACAACGGGGATGAGCAGTTCTTC; cdr3_aa: CASRRHNGDEQFF
v_call: TRBV7-2; d_call: NA; clone_size: few; j_call: TRBJ2-5; cdr3_nt: TGTGCCAGCAAACAGAGGAGGGGGATGGAGACCCAGTACTTC; cdr3_aa: CASKQRRGMETQYF
v_call: TRBV28; d_call: NA; clone_size: NA; j_call: TRBJ2-3; cdr3_nt: TGTGCCAGCAGGAGGACCGCCGGTCGCGATACGCAGTATTTT; cdr3_aa: CASRRTAGRDTQYF
v_call: TRBV29-1; d_call: NA; clone_size: NA; j_call: TRBJ2-5; cdr3_nt: TGCAGCGTTGTCAACAGGCAAGGGACCCAGTACTTC; cdr3_aa: CSVVNRQGTQYF
v_call: TRBV28; d_call: NA; clone_size: NA; j_call: TRBJ1-2; cdr3_nt: TGTGCCAGCAGTTTACCCAGGGATGATGGCTACACCTTC; cdr3_aa: CASSLPRDDGYTF
v_call: TRBV28; d_call: NA; clone_size: NA; j_call: TRBJ1-1; cdr3_nt: TGTGCCAGCAGTTTGTCTGGGACACCTTCGGGGTTGAACACTGAAGCTTTCTTT; cdr3_aa: CASSLSGTPSGLNTEAFF
v_call: TRBV27; d_call: NA; clone_size: NA; j_call: TRBJ1-2; cdr3_nt: TGTGCCTCAAAGGGTGCCCCTCCTAACTATGGCTACACCTTC; cdr3_aa: CASKGAPPNYGYTF
v_call: TRBV5-6; d_call: TRBD1; clone_size: NA; j_call: TRBJ1-5; cdr3_nt: TGTGCCAGCAGCTTGGATGGCGGACAGGGCGCCCAGCCCCAGCATTTT; cdr3_aa: CASSLDGGQGAQPQHF
v_call: TRBV5-1; d_call: TRBD1; clone_size: NA; j_call: TRBJ2-3; cdr3_nt: TGCGCCAGCAGCTTGGCAGGCAGGGGGCGAAGCACAGATACGCAGTATTTT; cdr3_aa: CASSLAGRGRSTDTQYF
v_call: TRBV28; d_call: TRBD2; clone_size: few; j_call: TRBJ2-1; cdr3_nt: TGTGCCAGCAGTTTCAACCACCTAGCGGGGGGGAACAATGAGCAGTTCTTC; cdr3_aa: CASSFNHLAGGNNEQFF
v_call: TRBV12-3/TRBV12-4; d_call: NA; clone_size: NA; j_call: TRBJ2-5; cdr3_nt: TGTGCCAGCAGTCGTGGGACCGAGACCCAGTACTTC; cdr3_aa: CASSRGTETQYF
v_call: TRBV6-2/TRBV6-3; d_call: TRBD1; clone_size: NA; j_call: TRBJ2-7; cdr3_nt: TGTGCCAGCAGTCCCGGAGGGACAGGACGACTCGAGCAGTACTTC; cdr3_aa: CASSPGGTGRLEQYF
v_call: TRBV4-2; d_call: TRBD2; clone_size: NA; j_call: TRBJ2-7; cdr3_nt: TGTGCCAGCAACGGGAGGGGCGAGCAGTACTTC; cdr3_aa: CASNGRGEQYF
v_call: TRBV21-1; d_call: NA; clone_size: NA; j_call: TRBJ1-2; cdr3_nt: TGTGCCAGCAGGGACAGGGGAGGCGACTATGGCTACACCTTC; cdr3_aa: CASRDRGGDYGYTF
v_call: TRBV6-2/TRBV6-3; d_call: NA; clone_size: NA; j_call: TRBJ1-2; cdr3_nt: TGTGCCAGCAGTTACGCAGTATTCGGCTACACCTTC; cdr3_aa: CASSYAVFGYTF
v_call: TRBV5-1; d_call: NA; clone_size: few; j_call: TRBJ2-1; cdr3_nt: TGCGCCAGCGCCGCCCTCGGGGGACCGTACAATGAGCAGTTCTTC; cdr3_aa: CASAALGGPYNEQFF
v_call: TRBV5-6; d_call: TRBD1; clone_size: NA; j_call: TRBJ1-2; cdr3_nt: TGTGCCAGCAGCTTCGTGGACAGGGGGAATGGCTACACCTTC; cdr3_aa: CASSFVDRGNGYTF
v_call: TRBV12-3/TRBV12-4; d_call: TRBD2; clone_size: NA; j_call: TRBJ2-3; cdr3_nt: TGTGCCAGCAGCGGTGCGGGGGGGCCTGAAGATACGCAGTATTTT; cdr3_aa: CASSGAGGPEDTQYF
v_call: TRBV6-2/TRBV6-3; d_call: NA; clone_size: NA; j_call: TRBJ2-5; cdr3_nt: TGTGCCAGCAAGGACAGCGGGGCGGGGGAGACCCAGTACTTC; cdr3_aa: CASKDSGAGETQYF
v_call: TRBV6-2/TRBV6-3; d_call: TRBD1; clone_size: few; j_call: TRBJ2-7; cdr3_nt: TGTGCCAGCAGTTACTCTAATGAGCCCGGGACAGGGCTAAGGAAGGGACTCGGATACGAGCAGTACTTC; cdr3_aa: CASSYSNEPGTGLRKGLGYEQYF
v_call: TRBV6-2/TRBV6-3; d_call: NA; clone_size: NA; j_call: TRBJ2-7; cdr3_nt: TGTGCCAGCACCGGGCTAGCCGAATACGAGCAGTACTTC; cdr3_aa: CASTGLAEYEQYF
v_call: TRBV4-2; d_call: NA; clone_size: NA; j_call: TRBJ2-5; cdr3_nt: TGTGCCAGCAGCCCCACCCTGGGGGCGCAAGAGACCCAGTACTTC; cdr3_aa: CASSPTLGAQETQYF
v_call: TRBV6-6; d_call: NA; clone_size: NA; j_call: TRBJ2-5; cdr3_nt: TGTGCCAGCAGTTACGGCGGGATTGGATACGAGACCCAGTACTTC; cdr3_aa: CASSYGGIGYETQYF
v_call: TRBV20-1; d_call: TRBD1; clone_size: NA; j_call: TRBJ1-2; cdr3_nt: TGCAGTGCTTGGGACGAGGGACAGGGTGGCGATGGCTACACCTTC; cdr3_aa: CSAWDEGQGGDGYTF
v_call: TRBV20-1; d_call: TRBD2; clone_size: NA; j_call: TRBJ2-4; cdr3_nt: TGCAGTGCCACAACAGGACTAGCGGGGGGGCATGGGGTCAAAAACATTCAGTACTTC; cdr3_aa: CSATTGLAGGHGVKNIQYF
v_call: TRBV7-7; d_call: NA; clone_size: NA; j_call: TRBJ2-7; cdr3_nt: TGTGCTAGCAGCTTAAAGGACCCTGGTGGCTTCGAGCAGTACTTC; cdr3_aa: CASSLKDPGGFEQYF
v_call: TRBV6-5; d_call: NA; clone_size: NA; j_call: TRBJ1-1; cdr3_nt: TGTGCCAGCAGGGAAATCGGGTCGGAAGCTTTCTTT; cdr3_aa: CASREIGSEAFF
v_call: TRBV11-2; d_call: NA; clone_size: NA; j_call: TRBJ1-6; cdr3_nt: TGTGCCAGCAGCTTAGGCGGAAACCCCAATTCACCCCTCCACTTT; cdr3_aa: CASSLGGNPNSPLHF
v_call: TRBV13; d_call: NA; clone_size: NA; j_call: TRBJ2-1; cdr3_nt: TGTGCCAGCAGCTTAGGGGTCAGGGACTGGACGAAGTTCTTC; cdr3_aa: CASSLGVRDWTKFF
v_call: TRBV20-1; d_call: TRBD1; clone_size: NA; j_call: TRBJ1-1; cdr3_nt: TGCAGTGCTAGAGATTGGACAGGGGGTAGCACTGAAGCTTTCTTT; cdr3_aa: CSARDWTGGSTEAFF
v_call: TRBV7-2; d_call: NA; clone_size: few; j_call: TRBJ2-5; cdr3_nt: TGTGCCAGCAGCTTAGCGGGTGGGGCGTGGGGAGAGACCCAGTACTTC; cdr3_aa: CASSLAGGAWGETQYF
v_call: TRBV6-6; d_call: TRBD1; clone_size: NA; j_call: TRBJ2-7; cdr3_nt: TGTGCCAGCAGTTACTCCGGGACAGGGCATCGCTACGAGCAGTACTTC; cdr3_aa: CASSYSGTGHRYEQYF
v_call: TRBV9; d_call: NA; clone_size: many; j_call: TRBJ1-2; cdr3_nt: TGTGCCAGCAGCGTTAGGGATCTCTATGGCTACACCTTC; cdr3_aa: CASSVRDLYGYTF
v_call: TRBV28; d_call: TRBD2; clone_size: few; j_call: TRBJ2-3; cdr3_nt: TGTGCCAGCCGTCGCCGGGAGGGTCTGGGGGATACGCAGTATTTT; cdr3_aa: CASRRREGLGDTQYF
v_call: TRBV6-5; d_call: TRBD1; clone_size: few; j_call: TRBJ2-4; cdr3_nt: TGTGCCAGCAGTGAATTCCCGGGACAGGGCCGAATTCAGTACTTC; cdr3_aa: CASSEFPGQGRIQYF
v_call: TRBV20-1; d_call: TRBD1; clone_size: NA; j_call: TRBJ1-2; cdr3_nt: TGCAGTGCCCGGGACAGGGACTATGGTAGCACCTTC; cdr3_aa: CSARDRDYGSTF
v_call: TRBV27; d_call: TRBD1; clone_size: NA; j_call: TRBJ2-7; cdr3_nt: TGTGCCAGCAGTCCCTACGGACAGGTTCCAACCTACGAGCAGTACTTC; cdr3_aa: CASSPYGQVPTYEQYF
v_call: TRBV7-2; d_call: TRBD2; clone_size: few; j_call: TRBJ2-1; cdr3_nt: TGTGCCAGCAGCTTACAGCGGGGGGGCCAAGGTGAGCAGTTCTTC; cdr3_aa: CASSLQRGGQGEQFF
v_call: TRBV2; d_call: NA; clone_size: NA; j_call: TRBJ2-7; cdr3_nt: TGTGTCAGCAGTGATTGGGCAACAGGGTACAATGAGCAGTACTTC; cdr3_aa: CVSSDWATGYNEQYF
v_call: TRBV18; d_call: NA; clone_size: NA; j_call: TRBJ2-5; cdr3_nt: TGTGCCAGCTCACCACCGAACTCCCAAATTAACCAAGAGACCCAGTACTTC; cdr3_aa: CASSPPNSQINQETQYF